This T cell receptor beta chain was retrieved from a study of monozygotic twins with inflammatory bowel disease. Study-wide points: Especially where disease activity was present, IBD patients had fewer clonotypes in common with others than healthy twins did.

For each CDR3 protein, TCRdb gives one entry from its re-call of the 5' RACE reads, without DNA. This sample contains about 330,000 distinct CDR3 sequences. Germline V CDR1 and CDR2: MNHEY, SVGAGI. The length of the CDR3 is 19 residues. To note about this clonotype: What it recognizes is unknown.

The sequencing input was blood. This chain joins TRBV6-5 and TRBJ2-1; the D call of TRBD2 rests on TCRdb alone, since no DNA is present to check it. The source of this sequence is a human donor with ulcerative colitis or Crohn's disease, or a healthy co-twin of an affected twin (not recorded which). The CDR3 loop is CASSYAGGKGLAVKYEQFF.